This is a list of T cell receptor beta chains from one sample in a study of T cell repertoires in cytomegalovirus infection. TCRdb reanalysed the reads using MiXCR and keeps one entry per CDR3 protein. The sample consists of fewer than 200,000 distinct CDR3 sequences, around 20% of them appearing once. Material for sequencing was PBMCs. The receptors come from a human donor in good health (CMV status not recorded). Some clones in this sample may be carry-over from other donors' samples. The CDR3 runs from the conserved cysteine through the conserved F or W. D genes are given only for firm matches. The size field is filled for only some rows; it gives once, few, many or a size class.

>many|TRBJ2-1|.|TRBV7-2
CASSLARNEQFF
TGTGCCAGCAGCTTGGCCCGCAATGAGCAGTTCTTC
>many|TRBJ2-5|.|TRBV10-3
CAISGLGETQYF
TGTGCCATCAGTGGACTAGGGGAGACCCAGTACTTC
>many|TRBJ2-1|.|TRBV12-3/TRBV12-4
CASSLDPTGQQFF
TGTGCCAGCAGTTTAGACCCCACAGGGCAGCAGTTCTTC
>few|TRBJ1-6|TRBD1|TRBV11-2
CASSAGGRGYNSPLHF
TGTGCCAGCAGCGCAGGGGGCCGAGGGTATAATTCACCCCTCCACTTT
>few|TRBJ2-5|TRBD2|TRBV7-9
CASSLLGGGLGETQYF
TGTGCCAGCAGCTTATTAGGCGGGGGTCTCGGGGAGACCCAGTACTTC
>many|TRBJ2-1|.|TRBV7-4
CASSKLGTEYNEQFF
TGTGCCAGCAGCAAACTTGGGACGGAATACAATGAGCAGTTCTTC
>few|TRBJ2-7|.|TRBV18
CASSPRDTGISYEQYF
TGTGCCAGCTCACCACGGGACACGGGAATATCCTACGAGCAGTACTTC
>.|TRBJ1-3|.|TRBV6-1
CASREGQWAGNTIYF
TGTGCCAGCAGAGAAGGACAGTGGGCAGGAAACACCATATATTTT
>.|TRBJ1-1|.|TRBV19
CASSISTVAAEAFF
TGTGCCAGTAGTATATCGACCGTTGCCGCTGAAGCTTTCTTT
>many|TRBJ2-5|.|TRBV7-3
CASSPGGSPYQETQYF
TGTGCCAGCAGCCCCGGCGGCTCCCCGTACCAAGAGACCCAGTACTTC
>few|TRBJ2-6|.|TRBV7-8
CASSFPGEGGAGANVLTF
TGTGCCAGCAGCTTTCCAGGGGAGGGGGGCGCTGGGGCCAACGTCCTGACTTTC
>.|TRBJ2-1|.|TRBV11-3
CASGGVSAYNEQFF
TGTGCCAGCGGCGGGGTATCGGCCTACAATGAGCAGTTCTTC
>.|TRBJ2-7|.|TRBV19
CASTSPSGGTYEQYF
TGTGCCAGTACCTCACCCAGCGGAGGGACCTACGAGCAGTACTTC
>.|TRBJ2-1|.|TRBV28
CAITNGQGTLPYNEQFF
TGTGCCATCACCAACGGGCAGGGCACTTTACCCTACAATGAGCAGTTCTTC
>once|TRBJ2-3|.|TRBV14
CASSQLTGTDTQYF
TGTGCCAGCAGCCAATTGACAGGAACAGATACGCAGTATTTT
>few|TRBJ1-6|TRBD1|TRBV5-1
CASSSGDRASPLHF
TGCGCCAGCAGCTCGGGGGACAGGGCTTCACCCCTCCACTTT
>.|TRBJ1-3|.|TRBV10-3
CAITPSGNTIYF
TGTGCCATCACTCCTTCGGGAAACACCATATATTTT
>many|TRBJ2-7|.|TRBV12-3/TRBV12-4
CASSGGAGISHEQYF
TGTGCCAGCAGTGGCGGTGCGGGTATCTCCCACGAGCAGTACTTC
>many|TRBJ2-7|TRBD1|TRBV7-2
CASSQPGGAYEQYF
TGTGCCAGCAGCCAGCCAGGGGGCGCATACGAGCAGTACTTC
>.|TRBJ2-3|.|TRBV6-6
CASSSRGSPGPDTQYF
TGTGCCAGCAGTTCTCGAGGCAGCCCGGGGCCAGATACGCAGTATTTT
>few|TRBJ2-5|.|TRBV6-6
CASKRSVGETQYF
TGTGCCAGCAAACGATCGGTTGGCGAGACCCAGTACTTC
>many|TRBJ2-7|.|TRBV7-8
CASSLGSVQRPYEQYF
TGTGCCAGCAGCTTAGGGTCCGTGCAGCGGCCCTACGAGCAGTACTTC
>.|TRBJ2-1|TRBD1|TRBV5-3
CASSASFRTGADNEQFF
TGTGCCAGCAGCGCATCATTTCGGACAGGAGCCGACAATGAGCAGTTCTTC
>few|TRBJ2-3|.|TRBV20-1
CSARGGSFTDTQYF
TGCAGTGCTAGAGGAGGCAGCTTCACAGATACGCAGTATTTT
>.|TRBJ1-2|TRBD1|TRBV7-9
CATRGGQGSGYTF
TGTGCCACCAGAGGGGGACAGGGCTCTGGCTACACCTTC
>many|TRBJ1-2|.|TRBV7-2
CASIPAAGSYGYTF
TGTGCCAGCATCCCGGCCGCCGGGAGCTATGGCTACACCTTC
>.|TRBJ2-3|.|TRBV29-1
CSVQGGTSTDTQYF
TGCAGCGTCCAGGGGGGAACTAGCACAGATACGCAGTATTTT
>few|TRBJ2-2|.|TRBV7-9
CASSLRATGELFF
TGTGCCAGCAGCTTAAGGGCAACCGGGGAGCTGTTTTTT